The 12 T cell receptor beta chains reported below all come from one sample, sequenced in a study of control samples from healthy donors and cancer patients. The table came from immunoSEQ multiplex PCR; TCRdb's copy has only in-frame clones and leaves some out. The table has about 76,000 clones, about nine tenths seen once. The sample taken for sequencing was PBMCs. All receptors derive from a woman aged 45-65 years with colorectal cancer.

CDR3 region: CSVVLRGDVYTF. In DNA, the CDR3 is TGCAGCGTTGTATTGAGGGGTGATGTCTACACCTTC. The chain combines TRBV29-1 with TRBJ1-2, with D possibly TRBD1 on 5 matching bases. Between the trimmed V and J ends, which lost 4 bases and 10 bases, there was a span of 16 bases. There are 12 residues in the CDR3. Germline CDR1 and CDR2: SQVTM and ANQGSEA.

This chain links TRBV12-2 with TRBJ2-1; TRBD1 was called by the table and not checked on the DNA. TRBV12-2 is a pseudogene segment. The CDR3 is 15 residues long. The CDR3 spells CASRLRGGSYNEQFF. In DNA form, the CDR3 reads TGTGCAAGTCGGCTTCGAGGGGGCTCCTACAATGAGCAGTTCTTC.

Only one count was recorded for this clone. The J gene is TRBJ2-3, the V gene TRBV6-5; possibly TRBD1 or TRBD2 for D (5 bases each). Per germline, CDR1 MNHEY and CDR2 SVGAGI. Between the trimmed V and J ends, which lost 7 bases and 2 bases, there was a span of 7 bases. The CDR3 totals 12 residues. As DNA, the CDR3 is TGTGCCAGCACCGGGGCCACAGATACGCAGTATTTT. Translated: CASTGATDTQYF.

As regards this clone: One junction end does not reproduce the germline sequence, and a read error may be involved. V gene TRBV6-5 combines with J gene TRBJ1-6; possible D gene TRBD1, 5 bases. The CDR3 consists of 14 residues. Germline V gene lookup returns CDR1 MNHEY and CDR2 SVGAGI. For the CDR3, the DNA is TGTGCCAGCAGCTACTCCCGGACAAGCTCACCCCTCCACTTT. It encodes CASSYSRTSSPLHF.

The rearrangement links TRBV5-1 to TRBJ1-3, with 7 bases that match TRBD1. Germline-derived CDR1 and CDR2 are SGHRS and YFSETQ. CDR3 length equals 15 residues. The J segment lost 3 bases and the V segment lost 4 bases, leaving 7 bases of the junction unmatched. The CDR3 reads CASSPGGTIGNTIYF. Here the CDR3 DNA reads TGCGCCAGCAGCCCAGGGGGGACAATTGGAAACACCATATATTTT.

The V call is TRBV6-6, the J call TRBJ2-4, with D perhaps TRBD1 or TRBD2 (5 bases each). V dropped 0 bases and J dropped 1 base, with 10 bases sitting between them. The CDR3 extends over 16 amino acids. Germline values: CDR1 MNHNY, CDR2 SVGAGI (reference sequence). The CDR3 protein is CASSYSTEGAKNIQYF. CDR3 DNA sequence: TGTGCCAGCAGTTACTCCACTGAGGGGGCCAAAAACATTCAGTACTTC.

The J gene is TRBJ1-1, the V gene TRBV14; D may be TRBD1 (6 bases). This CDR3 is 12 amino acids long. The V gene's germline CDR1 is SGHDN and CDR2 FVKESK. V lost 2 bases to trimming and J lost 11 bases, with 12 bases between them. Here the CDR3 reads CASSQTGTIAFF. In nucleotides, the CDR3 is TGTGCCAGCAGCCAAACCGGGACAATTGCTTTCTTT. The whole variable domain, remainder taken from reference TRBV14 and TRBJ1-1, is EAGVTQFPSHSVIEKGQTVTLRCDPISGHDNLYWYRRVMGKEIKFLLHFVKESKQDESGMPNNRFLAERTGGTYSTLKVQPAELEDSGVYFCASSQTGTIAFFGQGTRLTVV.

The V and J genes are TRBV7-6 and TRBJ2-2; 8 bases line up with TRBD1. Germline V gene sequence: CDR1 SGHVS, CDR2 FNYEAQ. The CDR3 loop spans 15 amino acids. The trim removed 2 bases at V and 4 bases at J, leaving 3 bases unmatched. The CDR3, as DNA: TGTGCCAGCAGCTTACGACAGGGGACCACCGGGGAGCTGTTTTTT. Residues: CASSLRQGTTGELFF.

The chain carries TRBV7-9 and TRBJ2-4; D not resolved. The CDR3 consists of 14 residues. Germline CDR1 is SEHNR and CDR2 is FQNEAQ (reference sequence). V was trimmed by 4 bases and J by 1 base, leaving 8 bases between them. The chain's CDR3 is CASSSPDAKNIQYF. The CDR3 bases are TGTGCCAGCAGCTCACCAGACGCCAAAAACATTCAGTACTTC. The whole variable domain, filled in from reference TRBV7-9 and TRBJ2-4, reads DTGVSQNPRHKITKRGQNVTFRCDPISEHNRLYWYRQTLGQGPEFLTYFQNEAQLEKSRLLSDRFSAERPKGSFSTLEIQRTEQGDSAMYLCASSSPDAKNIQYFGAGTRLSVL.

The chain uses TRBV7-9 and TRBJ1-5; D unclear. Germline V CDR1 and CDR2: SEHNR, FQNEAQ (reference sequence). The CDR3 has 12 amino acids. Trimming cost V 4 bases and J 4 bases, with 5 bases left between them. CDR3 loop: CASSSPNQPQHF. In nucleotides, the CDR3 is TGTGCCAGCAGCTCGCCGAATCAGCCCCAGCATTTT.

This rearrangement joins TRBV2 to TRBJ1-2, with TRBD1 identical over 7 bases. Germline CDR1 SNHLY, CDR2 FYNNEI. There are 15 residues in the CDR3. The V segment lost 4 bases and the J segment 4 bases; nucleotides outside the gene matches: 9. CDR3 protein: CASSARQGGGYGYTF. CDR3 nucleotide sequence: TGTGCCAGCAGTGCCCGACAGGGAGGTGGCTATGGCTACACCTTC.

This chain connects TRBV7-3 to TRBJ2-1; perhaps TRBD2 as D (5 bases). Trimming removed 5 bases at V and 4 bases at J, with 15 bases between. The CDR3 is made up of 15 amino acids. In germline, CDR1 is SGHTA, CDR2 FQGTGA. The CDR3 DNA sequence: TGTGCCAGCAGCCCCCGCGCCGGGGTTTACAATGAGCAGTTCTTC. Protein: CASSPRAGVYNEQFF.